These 8 T cell receptor beta chains originate from one sample sequenced in a study of control samples from healthy donors and cancer patients. The repertoire was sequenced with immunoSEQ multiplex PCR; TCRdb's copy has only in-frame clones and lacks some. The sample has roughly 170,000 clones; roughly 93% are singletons. What was sequenced was blood. Receptors were obtained from a man aged 18-30 years in good health.

The V call is TRBV19, the J call TRBJ2-1; perhaps TRBD1 as D (6 bases). Germline V gene sequence: CDR1 LNHDA, CDR2 SQIVND (reference sequence). The CDR3 length is 15 residues. Trimming cost V 2 bases and J 4 bases, with 12 bases left between them. For the CDR3, the DNA is TGTGCCAGTAGTATAAGTGGGACATGGTACAATGAGCAGTTCTTC. Translating it yields CASSISGTWYNEQFF.

The chain couples TRBV2 to TRBJ2-7; TRBD2 is a possible D gene (5 bases). V was clipped by 6 bases and J by 3 bases, with 6 bases between them. The germline CDR1 and CDR2 sequences are SNHLY and FYNNEI. This CDR3 has 11 residues. CDR3 in amino acids: CASRAGYEQYF. CDR3 DNA sequence: TGTGCCAGCAGGGCGGGCTACGAGCAGTACTTC.

CDR3 bases: TGTGCCAGCAGGCGGGGGTTCGGTGAAAAACTGTTTTTT. Translated, it gives CASRRGFGEKLFF. The chain uses TRBV25-1 and TRBJ1-4; maybe TRBD1 (5 bases). This CDR3 is built from 13 residues. Trimming shortened V by 6 bases and J by 7 bases, and 12 bases separated the two germline ends. The germline V gene has CDR1 MGHDK and CDR2 SYGVNS.

The chain links TRBV9 to TRBJ1-4; unclear D gene. This CDR3 contains 17 residues. Germline V gene data show CDR1 as SGDLS and CDR2 as YYNGEE. V shed 4 bases and J shed 3 bases, with 19 bases lying between them. This CDR3 reads CASSLRDSWGANEKLFF. CDR3 coding DNA: TGTGCCAGCAGCTTAAGGGATTCCTGGGGAGCTAATGAAAAACTGTTTTTT.

The table lists this clone with a few counts. The V call is TRBV5-6, the J call TRBJ1-2; unclear D gene. Germline V gene sequence: CDR1 SGHDT, CDR2 YYEEEE. The germline V and J ends were trimmed by 2 bases and 1 base, with 6 bases remaining between them. CDR3 length: 13 amino acids. CDR3 protein: CASSFYNNYGYTF. In DNA, the CDR3 is TGTGCCAGCAGCTTCTACAATAACTATGGCTACACCTTC.

This chain joins TRBV6-5 and TRBJ1-2; tentative D call: TRBD1 (5 bases). Trimming shortened V by 5 bases and J by 8 bases, and 21 bases separated the two germline ends. This CDR3 has 15 amino acids. CDR1 is MNHEY, CDR2 SVGAGI, per germline. CDR3 loop: CASSPRTPTLGGYTF. In DNA form, the CDR3 reads TGTGCCAGCAGTCCCCGGACACCTACCCTGGGGGGCTACACCTTC.

V and J are TRBV29-1 and TRBJ2-5; D may be TRBD2 (6 bases). V lost 5 bases to trimming and J lost 5 bases, with 9 bases between them. Germline V CDR1 and CDR2: SQVTM, ANQGSEA. This CDR3 region has 11 residues. The CDR3 reads CSVPRGETQYF. CDR3 coding DNA: TGCAGCGTTCCTCGGGGGGAGACCCAGTACTTC.

V usage is TRBV30 and J usage is TRBJ1-2; the match to TRBD1 covers 7 bases. The germline gives CDR1 GTSNPN, CDR2 SVGIG (reference sequence). This CDR3 comprises 13 residues. V lost 4 bases to trimming and J lost 4 bases; unmatched junction nucleotides: 6. The CDR3: CAWTGGSSYGYTF. CDR3 DNA: TGTGCCTGGACAGGGGGGTCTTCCTATGGCTACACCTTC.